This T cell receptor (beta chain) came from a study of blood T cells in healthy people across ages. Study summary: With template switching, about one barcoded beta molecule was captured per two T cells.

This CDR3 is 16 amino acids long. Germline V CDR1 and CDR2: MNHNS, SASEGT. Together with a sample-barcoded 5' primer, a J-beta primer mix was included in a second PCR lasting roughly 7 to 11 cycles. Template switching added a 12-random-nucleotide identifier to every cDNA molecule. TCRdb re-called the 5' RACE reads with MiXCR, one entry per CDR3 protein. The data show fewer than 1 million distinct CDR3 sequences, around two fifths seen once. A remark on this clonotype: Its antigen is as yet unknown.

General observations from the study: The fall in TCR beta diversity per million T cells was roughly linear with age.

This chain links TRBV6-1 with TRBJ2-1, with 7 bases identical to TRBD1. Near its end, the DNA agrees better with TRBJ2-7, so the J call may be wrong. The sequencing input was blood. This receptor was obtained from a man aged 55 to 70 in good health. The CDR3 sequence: CASSAEHRGSYNEQYF. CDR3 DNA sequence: TGTGCCAGCAGTGCCGAACACAGGGGATCCTACAATGAGCAGTACTTC.